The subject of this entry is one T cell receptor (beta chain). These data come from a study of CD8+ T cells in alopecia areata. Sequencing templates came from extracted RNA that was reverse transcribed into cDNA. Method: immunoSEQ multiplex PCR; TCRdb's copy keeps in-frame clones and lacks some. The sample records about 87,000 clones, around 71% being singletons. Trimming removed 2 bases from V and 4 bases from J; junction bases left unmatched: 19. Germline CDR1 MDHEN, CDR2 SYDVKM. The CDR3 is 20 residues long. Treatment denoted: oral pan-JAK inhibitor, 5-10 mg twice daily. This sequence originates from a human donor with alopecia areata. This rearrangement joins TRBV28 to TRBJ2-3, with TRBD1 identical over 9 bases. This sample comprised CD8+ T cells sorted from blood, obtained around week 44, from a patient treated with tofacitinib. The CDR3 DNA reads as TGTGCCAGCAGTTTAGGCCCCCACCGGACAGGGGCGATGGGGCCAGATACGCAGTATTTT. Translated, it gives CASSLGPHRTGAMGPDTQYF.